Below are 6 T cell receptor beta chains sequenced from a single sample in a study of T cell responses to AZD1222 COVID-19 vaccine (dated by TCRdb to the early 2020s). The receptor library was made with the immunoSEQ multiplex PCR assay. In TCRdb, the immuneACCESS table is reduced to in-frame sequences with V and J assigned. These tables do not hold every clone; where another copy was compared, an unresolved V gene accounts for under half, and the others remain unexplained. This sample is represented by 110,000 or so clones; roughly 86% of them were singletons. Around 17% of the sample rests with the top ten. The sample's time point label is to be understood as: about 28 days (+/-7) after the second vaccine dose. The specimen comprised peripheral blood, sampled 28 days after the second AZD1222 dose. The receptors shown here come from an adult who received the AZD1222 COVID-19 vaccine.

This chain connects TRBV28 to TRBJ1-1; TRBD1 matches 8 bases. CDR1 and CDR2 (germline): MDHEN, SYDVKM. There are 16 residues in the CDR3. V trimming: 1 base; J trimming: 5 bases; junction bases outside the gene matches: 9. The CDR3 is CASSLFQGAGKTEAFF. The DNA for the CDR3 is TGTGCCAGCAGTTTATTCCAGGGGGCTGGGAAAACTGAAGCTTTCTTT.

The gene calls are TRBV28 and TRBJ1-4; the D is unclear. Per the germline V gene, CDR1 is MDHEN and CDR2 is SYDVKM. This CDR3 has 14 residues. V lost 1 base to trimming and J lost 10 bases, with 13 bases between them. CDR3 region: CASSLSAGSGKLFF. The DNA for the CDR3 is TGTGCCAGCAGTTTATCTGCCGGGAGTGGAAAACTGTTTTTT.

As concerns this clone: A junction end diverges from the germline sequence, so it may reflect a read error. The chain uses TRBV6-2 or TRBV6-3 and TRBJ1-5; D call uncertain. The V gene's germline CDR1 is MNHEY and CDR2 SVGEGT. The CDR3 runs 14 residues. DNA for the CDR3: TGTGCCAGCAGTTACTCGGGGAGGAATCGGCCCCAGCATTTT. Its translation is CASSYSGRNRPQHF.

This chain uses TRBV9 with TRBJ1-2; D perhaps matches TRBD1 (6 bases). This CDR3 spans 16 amino acids. Trimming took off 0 bases at V and 4 bases at J, with 16 bases between the two ends. CDR1 and CDR2 from the germline V gene are SGDLS and YYNGEE. As DNA, the CDR3 is TGTGCCAGCAGCGTAGAGATTGAGGGGGGTGCCTATGGCTACACCTTC. Protein: CASSVEIEGGAYGYTF.

This clone was detected only once. The chain recombines TRBV7-2 with TRBJ2-7; 7 nucleotides line up with TRBD2. The CDR3 is 15 amino acids. The germline CDR1 and CDR2 sequences are SGHTA and FQGNSA. The J segment lost 3 bases and the V segment lost 5 bases, leaving 10 bases of the junction unmatched. DNA for the CDR3: TGTGCCAGCAGCATGAACGGACTAGGATTCTACGAGCAGTACTTC. It is translated as CASSMNGLGFYEQYF.

The chain employs TRBV29-1 and TRBJ2-1, with 8 nucleotides matching TRBD2. Losses at the gene ends were 6 bases for V and 5 bases for J; bases not matched to a gene: 15. CDR1 SQVTM and CDR2 ANQGSEA come from the germline V gene. This CDR3 region has 16 residues. In DNA, the CDR3 is TGCAGCGTCCCTGGGGCGGGAGGTGCCAAAAACAATGAGCAGTTCTTC. Its protein is CSVPGAGGAKNNEQFF.